This paragraph reports one T cell receptor (beta chain). Generated by immunoSEQ multiplex PCR, the TCRdb table keeps only in-frame clones and is missing some. The sample carries approximately 81,000 clones, about 88% recorded once. The data stem from a study of OX40 agonist ivuxolimab in advanced cancers. V trimming: 3 bases; J trimming: 2 bases; junction bases outside the gene matches: 7. Germline loops: CDR1 KGHSH, CDR2 LQKENI. CDR3 length: 16 residues. The rearrangement joins TRBV18 to TRBJ1-3, with 7 bases lining up with TRBD1. The input for sequencing was CD4+ or CD8+ T cells sorted from blood, taken in a trial of the OX40 agonist ivuxolimab. The sequence was collected from an adult with an advanced solid tumor such as melanoma, head and neck, liver or kidney cancer. The CDR3 protein is CASSPRQGRAGNTIYF. DNA of the CDR3: TGTGCCAGCTCACCTCGACAGGGAAGGGCTGGAAACACCATATATTTT.